These 24 T cell receptor beta chains were all obtained from the same sample, sequenced in a study of cytomegalovirus exposure and HLA in healthy donors. 60 Vbeta and 13 Jbeta primers were used in PCR. Method: immunoSEQ multiplex PCR; TCRdb's copy keeps in-frame clones and lacks some. The sample lists fewer than 200,000 clones; approximately 84% were seen once. Sequencing used PBMCs. The receptors were gathered from a woman between 45 and 60 years old in good health and CMV-seropositive.

The J gene is TRBJ2-2, the V gene TRBV4-1; D perhaps matches TRBD1 (5 bases). Trimming pared 0 bases from V and 5 bases from J, leaving 13 bases between. Per germline, CDR1 MGHRA and CDR2 YSYEKL. The CDR3 sequence is 16 residues long. This CDR3 is CASSQDQGMATGELFF. CDR3 nucleotide sequence: TGCGCCAGCAGCCAAGATCAGGGCATGGCGACCGGGGAGCTGTTTTTT.

V is TRBV2 and J is TRBJ2-3; D remains unclear. Germline lookup yields CDR1 SNHLY and CDR2 FYNNEI. This CDR3 has 16 residues. V was pared by 0 bases and J by 1 base, with 11 bases between. Here the CDR3 reads CASSEALRSGTDTQYF. The DNA for the CDR3 is TGTGCCAGCAGTGAAGCGCTGAGGTCTGGCACAGATACGCAGTATTTT.

The rearrangement joins TRBV7-2 to TRBJ1-1; D is uncertain. Trimming shortened V by 6 bases and J by 0 bases, and 8 bases separated the two germline ends. The CDR3 length is 13 residues. Germline V gene sequence: CDR1 SGHTA, CDR2 FQGNSA. Written as DNA, the CDR3 is TGTGCCAGCAGTAACGGTCTGAACACTGAAGCTTTCTTT. It encodes CASSNGLNTEAFF.

This clone was observed a handful of times. The V call is TRBV11-3, the J call TRBJ2-3; D is ambiguous. This CDR3 is 13 amino acids long. Trimming removed 5 bases from V and 11 bases from J, with 17 bases in between. Germline CDR1 is SGHNT and CDR2 is YENEEA. The CDR3 is CASSLSPVFKQYF. The CDR3, as DNA: TGTGCCAGCAGCCTATCTCCTGTCTTTAAGCAGTATTTT.

The chain recombines TRBV28 with TRBJ2-7, with D maybe TRBD1 (6 bases). The CDR3 covers 13 residues. The germline CDR1 and CDR2 sequences are MDHEN and SYDVKM. Trimming shortened V by 10 bases and J by 3 bases, and 16 bases separated the two germline ends. CDR3 DNA: TGTGCCACCCAAGGGGGTTCCCTCTACGAGCAGTACTTC. It is translated as CATQGGSLYEQYF. The full variable domain, with the rest looked up from reference TRBV28 and TRBJ2-7, is DVKVTQSSRYLVKRTGEKVFLECVQDMDHENMFWYRQDPGLGLRLIYFSYDVKMKEKGDIPEGYSVSREKKERFSLILESASTNQTSMYLCATQGGSLYEQYFGPGTRLTVT.

The chain uses TRBV11-2 and TRBJ2-2, with 7 bases aligning to TRBD2. This CDR3 has 17 residues. The trim removed 0 bases at V and 4 bases at J, leaving 8 bases unmatched. Per the germline V gene, CDR1 is SGHAT and CDR2 is FQNNGV. The CDR3 bases are TGTGCCAGCAGCTTAGACAACCGGGGGGTTGGCACCGGGGAGCTGTTTTTT. As protein: CASSLDNRGVGTGELFF.

The chain is built from TRBV21-1 and TRBJ2-5; the table names TRBD2, a call not compared with the DNA. TRBV21-1 represents a pseudogene. CDR3 length equals 14 residues. CDR3 loop: CASSKRGGEETQYF. In DNA form, the CDR3 reads TGTGCCAGCAGCAAACGGGGGGGGGAGGAGACCCAGTACTTC.

In its sample, this clone was seen once. This chain links TRBV29-1 with TRBJ2-5; 7 nucleotides agree with TRBD2. CDR3 length: 13 residues. The V gene's germline CDR1 is SQVTM and CDR2 ANQGSEA. V dropped 4 bases and J dropped 7; count of bases not matched to a gene: 9. CDR3 residues: CSVGDYPVGTQYF. DNA of the CDR3: TGCAGCGTTGGGGACTATCCGGTAGGGACCCAGTACTTC.

The chain carries TRBV11-2 and TRBJ1-2; 9 bases map to TRBD1. The trim removed 5 bases at V and 4 bases at J, leaving 14 bases unmatched. CDR1 is SGHAT and CDR2 is FQNNGV in the germline V gene. The CDR3 consists of 17 residues. The CDR3 DNA reads as TGTGCCAGCAGCACCCCGGGACAGGGAAGAATTGCCTATGGCTACACCTTC. This codes for CASSTPGQGRIAYGYTF.

The chain has TRBV7-9 and TRBJ1-2; weak D call: TRBD1 (5 bases). Trimming took 2 bases from V and 3 from J, leaving 16 bases between them. Germline lookup yields CDR1 SEHNR and CDR2 FQNEAQ (reference sequence). This CDR3 has 16 residues. The CDR3 bases are TGTGCCAGCAGCTTATTGGGCCAGGGAGGGGACTATGGCTACACCTTC. Translation gives CASSLLGQGGDYGYTF.

The chain links TRBV6-5 to TRBJ2-1; the match to TRBD2 covers 8 bases. Germline CDR1 and CDR2: MNHEY and SVGAGI. V shed 8 bases and J 5 bases; nucleotides not matched to a gene: 11. CDR3 length equals 15 residues. CDR3 protein: CASGLSGGRHNEQFF. Written as DNA, the CDR3 is TGTGCCAGCGGTCTCTCAGGCGGGAGGCACAATGAGCAGTTCTTC.

The chain joins TRBV25-1 to TRBJ1-1; no firm D call. This CDR3 is 14 amino acids long. CDR1 MGHDK and CDR2 SYGVNS come from the germline V gene. Trimming took 6 bases from V and 6 from J, leaving 17 bases between them. The CDR3 coding sequence is TGTGCCAGCAGCCCCTTTGGCGGGTCCGCTGAAGCTTTCTTT. It translates to CASSPFGGSAEAFF.

The J gene is TRBJ1-4, the V gene TRBV19, with TRBD1 as a possible D gene (5 bases). The V and J ends lost 3 bases and 8 bases respectively, with 13 bases between them. The CDR3 covers 14 residues. The germline V gene has CDR1 LNHDA and CDR2 SQIVND (reference sequence). In DNA form, the CDR3 reads TGTGCCAGTAGTATGAAGGGGAGGAGGGAAAAACTGTTTTTT. It specifies CASSMKGRREKLFF.

The rearrangement uses TRBV18 and TRBJ2-5, with D perhaps matching TRBD2 (6 bases). V dropped 5 bases and J dropped 4 bases, with 14 bases sitting between them. The CDR3 totals 14 residues. Germline V gene data show CDR1 as KGHSH and CDR2 as LQKENI. Written as DNA, the CDR3 is TGTGCCAGCTCAACAGCCGGGGGTAGAGAGACCCAGTACTTC. As protein: CASSTAGGRETQYF.

J is TRBJ1-2 and V is TRBV2; 7 positions match TRBD1. Germline lookup yields CDR1 SNHLY and CDR2 FYNNEI. This CDR3 has 13 amino acids. The junction had 11 bases not matched to a gene; V was cut back by 10 bases and J by 6 bases. The CDR3 nucleotides are TGTGCCACTCGGACAGGAGTGGTCCATGGCTACACCTTC. Protein product: CATRTGVVHGYTF.

The chain carries TRBV4-2 and TRBJ2-7; 7 nucleotides match TRBD2. Germline values: CDR1 LGHNA, CDR2 YNFKEQ. The length of the CDR3 is 14 residues. V lost 3 bases, J lost 1 base, and 3 bases stayed unmatched. The CDR3 bases are TGTGCCAGCAGCCAGGGGGACTATTCCTACGAGCAGTACTTC. This codes for CASSQGDYSYEQYF.

The rearrangement links TRBV4-2 to TRBJ2-1, with TRBD2 matching 11 bases. The CDR3 has 15 residues. With 3 bases clipped from V and 8 bases from J, the junction kept 6 bases outside the gene matches. CDR1 is LGHNA and CDR2 is YNFKEQ in the germline V gene. CDR3 amino acids: CASSHQLAGVDEQFF. The DNA for the CDR3 is TGTGCCAGCAGCCACCAACTAGCGGGGGTGGATGAGCAGTTCTTC.

The chain uses TRBV28 and TRBJ2-7; D is perhaps TRBD1 (6 bases). The length of the CDR3 is 15 residues. The V end lost 5 bases, the J end lost 0 bases, and 14 bases lay between the germline ends. CDR1 MDHEN and CDR2 SYDVKM come from the germline V gene. The CDR3 coding sequence is TGTGCCAGCAGTCTGCGGACAGAGAGCTCCTACGAGCAGTACTTC. Amino acid sequence: CASSLRTESSYEQYF.

V is TRBV25-1 and J is TRBJ2-1; 11 bases are a match to TRBD2. This CDR3 is 16 amino acids long. V gave up 3 bases and J gave up 1 base; unmatched junction bases: 2. Germline V lookup: CDR1 MGHDK, CDR2 SYGVNS. CDR3 coding DNA: TGTGCCAGCAGTGACCTAGCGGGAGGTTCCTACAATGAGCAGTTCTTC. Translated: CASSDLAGGSYNEQFF.

V and J are TRBV28 and TRBJ2-3; 10 nucleotides align to TRBD2. From germline, CDR1 is MDHEN and CDR2 SYDVKM. CDR3 size: 17 residues. Trimming took 3 bases from V and 5 from J; bases not matched to a gene: 11. CDR3 in DNA: TGTGCCAGCAGTTTCCTTAGGAGCGGGAGGGCCAGAGATACGCAGTATTTT. Translating gives CASSFLRSGRARDTQYF. Drawing the rest from reference TRBV28 and TRBJ2-3, the complete variable domain is DVKVTQSSRYLVKRTGEKVFLECVQDMDHENMFWYRQDPGLGLRLIYFSYDVKMKEKGDIPEGYSVSREKKERFSLILESASTNQTSMYLCASSFLRSGRARDTQYFGPGTRLTVL.

V usage is TRBV29-1 and J usage is TRBJ2-1, with D unclear. The CDR3 is made up of 13 amino acids. Germline-derived CDR1 and CDR2 are SQVTM and ANQGSEA. V gave up 2 bases and J gave up 0 bases, with 5 bases separating them. CDR3 in amino acids: CSVEHSSYNEQFF. The CDR3, as DNA: TGCAGCGTTGAACACAGCTCCTACAATGAGCAGTTCTTC.

This chain connects TRBV9 to TRBJ2-7; TRBD1 aligns across 10 bases. J lost 2 bases, V lost 3 bases, and 2 bases had no gene match. Germline V gene lookup returns CDR1 SGDLS and CDR2 YYNGEE. The CDR3 extends over 14 amino acids. The CDR3 nucleotides are TGTGCCAGCAGCGGGGGACAGGGGACCTACGAGCAGTACTTC. Encoded protein: CASSGGQGTYEQYF.

This clone was detected a few times. The chain carries TRBV5-1 and TRBJ2-3; the D is unclear. Trimming stripped 3 bases from V and 0 bases from J, with 11 bases between. From germline, CDR1 is SGHRS and CDR2 YFSETQ. The CDR3 is 15 amino acids. The CDR3 bases are TGCGCCAGCAGCTCTCCCCAGGTTAGCACAGATACGCAGTATTTT. Its translation is CASSSPQVSTDTQYF.

The gene calls are TRBV7-9 and TRBJ1-1, with D unclear. Germline V gene data show CDR1 as SEHNR and CDR2 as FQNEAQ (reference sequence). Trimming cost V 8 bases and J 0 bases, with 13 bases left between them. CDR3 length equals 14 residues. The CDR3 sequence is CASFPGGMNTEAFF. DNA of the CDR3: TGTGCCAGCTTCCCGGGAGGTATGAACACTGAAGCTTTCTTT. The entire variable domain, with the rest obtained from reference TRBV7-9 and TRBJ1-1, is as follows: DTGVSQNPRHKITKRGQNVTFRCDPISEHNRLYWYRQTLGQGPEFLTYFQNEAQLEKSRLLSDRFSAERPKGSFSTLEIQRTEQGDSAMYLCASFPGGMNTEAFFGQGTRLTVV.